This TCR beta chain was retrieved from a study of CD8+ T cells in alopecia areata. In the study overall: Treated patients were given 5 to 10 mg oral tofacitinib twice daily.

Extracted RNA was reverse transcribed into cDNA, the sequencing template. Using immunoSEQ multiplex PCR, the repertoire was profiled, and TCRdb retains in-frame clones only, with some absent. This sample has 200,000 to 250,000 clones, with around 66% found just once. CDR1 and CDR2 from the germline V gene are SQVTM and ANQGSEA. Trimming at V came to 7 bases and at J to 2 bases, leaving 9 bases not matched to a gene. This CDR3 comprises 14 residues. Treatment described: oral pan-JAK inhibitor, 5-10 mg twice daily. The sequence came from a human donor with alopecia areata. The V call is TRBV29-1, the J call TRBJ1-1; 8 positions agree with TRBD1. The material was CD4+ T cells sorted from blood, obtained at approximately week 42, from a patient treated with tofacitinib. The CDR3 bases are TGCAGCGGGAGCGATCAGGGGGCTAACACTGAAGCTTTCTTT. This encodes CSGSDQGANTEAFF.